A selection of T cell receptor beta chains follows, all from one sample in a study of a mutant IDH1 vaccine in newly diagnosed glioma. TCRdb's copy holds only in-frame clones and misses some; the assay was immunoSEQ multiplex PCR. This sample yields roughly 70,000 clones, of which around 88% are seen a single time; approximately 4.4% belongs to the top ten. The material was peripheral blood mononuclear cells (PBMCs), obtained from a glioma patient treated with radiotherapy, temozolomide or both. The receptors shown here come from a woman between 18 and 29 years old with glioma. Some clones in this sample may be carry-over from other donors' samples. The CDR3 runs from the conserved cysteine through the conserved F or W. D genes are given only for firm matches. The size entry is marked missing in some rows and otherwise reads once, few, many or a size class.

TRBV7-3	.	few	TRBJ1-4	TGTGCCAGCAGCTTAACCCCAAGGGGTCCTAATGAAAAACTGTTTTTT	CASSLTPRGPNEKLFF
TRBV7-9	.	.	TRBJ1-1	TGTGCCAGCAGCTTAAATTTAGAAGCTTTCTTT	CASSLNLEAFF
TRBV7-9	.	.	TRBJ1-5	TGTGCCAGCAGCCTAGGGGTTAACCTGGGACGAAGAGACAATCAGCCCCAGCATTTT	CASSLGVNLGRRDNQPQHF
TRBV7-9	.	.	TRBJ2-2	TGTGCCAGCAGTCTTACTGCCGGGGAGCTGTTTTTT	CASSLTAGELFF
TRBV5-4	.	.	TRBJ2-1	TGTGCCAGCAGCCAAGGGGCGCGAGGGGCGCAGAATGAGCAGTTCTTC	CASSQGARGAQNEQFF
TRBV6-4	.	.	TRBJ2-3	TGTGCCAGCAGCCCAAGCAAGGGGGGCACAGATACGCAGTATTTT	CASSPSKGGTDTQYF
TRBV7-9	.	.	TRBJ1-2	TGTGCCAGCAGCCTGGGGGGCTACACCTTC	CASSLGGYTF
TRBV19	.	.	TRBJ1-6	TGTGCCAGTAGGCCGGGTGCAATTTTTAATTCACCCCTCCACTTT	CASRPGAIFNSPLHF
TRBV6-4	.	once	TRBJ2-3	TGTGCCAGCAGTGACTCCGGCGGGGGCACAGATACGCAGTATTTT	CASSDSGGGTDTQYF
TRBV9	.	few	TRBJ1-1	TGTGCCAGCAGCGGATCGACAGGATTCACTGAAGCTTTCTTT	CASSGSTGFTEAFF
TRBV6-6	TRBD1	.	TRBJ1-5	TGTGCCAGCAGTAGACAGGGAAATCAGCCCCAGCATTTT	CASSRQGNQPQHF
TRBV7-2	TRBD1	.	TRBJ2-7	TGTGCCAGCAGCCCCCGACAGGGGGCCAACGAGCAGTACTTC	CASSPRQGANEQYF
TRBV6-5	.	.	TRBJ2-6	TGTGCCAGCCGCTCTGGGGCCAACGTCCTGACTTTC	CASRSGANVLTF
TRBV4-1	.	.	TRBJ1-3	TGCGCCAGCAGCCCTCACCCGGACTCTGGAAACACCATATATTTT	CASSPHPDSGNTIYF
TRBV18	TRBD1	once	TRBJ2-5	TGTGCCAGCTCACCGAGCGGTACAGGGGGCGAATTAAAGACCCAGTACTTC	CASSPSGTGGELKTQYF
TRBV30	.	.	TRBJ1-4	TGTGCCTGGATGGGTGCGGCTAATGAAAAACTGTTTTTT	CAWMGAANEKLFF
TRBV13	TRBD1	.	TRBJ1-2	TGTGCCAGCAGCTCCTTGGGACAGGGTGATGGCTACACCTTC	CASSSLGQGDGYTF
TRBV14	.	.	TRBJ2-5	TGTGCCAGCAGCCAAGATCTAGGTAGCGGAGAGACCCAGTACTTC	CASSQDLGSGETQYF
TRBV29-1	.	.	TRBJ1-2	TGCAGCGTTGAAGATTTGCCAGGCTATGGCTACACCTTC	CSVEDLPGYGYTF
TRBV29-1	.	.	TRBJ2-2	TGCAGCGTTGTTGGGGGAAGGACCGGGGAGCTGTTTTTT	CSVVGGRTGELFF
TRBV27	TRBD2	few	TRBJ2-1	TGTGCCAGCAGTTTGTCCACCACGGCGGGAGTCGATGAGCAGTTCTTC	CASSLSTTAGVDEQFF
TRBV5-5	.	.	TRBJ1-1	TGTGCCAGCAGCTTAGGATTGAACACTGAAGCTTTCTTT	CASSLGLNTEAFF
TRBV19	.	.	TRBJ1-5	TGTGCCAGTAGAAGGACCGACGGCAGTAATAGCAATCAGCCCCAGCATTTT	CASRRTDGSNSNQPQHF
TRBV2	.	.	TRBJ2-5	TGTGCCAGCAGTGACAGTGAATTGGAGACCCAGTACTTC	CASSDSELETQYF
TRBV6-5	.	.	TRBJ2-7	TGTGCCAGCAGTTACTGGCAGGCCCCCTACGAGCAGTACTTC	CASSYWQAPYEQYF
TRBV29-1	.	.	TRBJ2-1	TGCAGCGTTGGGCAATCGGCCTACAATGAGCAGTTCTTC	CSVGQSAYNEQFF
TRBV18	TRBD1	.	TRBJ1-1	TGTGCCAGCTCAATAAGACCGGGACAGGGGGCTGAAGCTTTCTTT	CASSIRPGQGAEAFF
TRBV5-4	.	few	TRBJ1-1	TGTGCCAGCAGCTTGGAGACAGCTGAAGCTTTCTTT	CASSLETAEAFF
TRBV5-6	TRBD2	.	TRBJ2-7	TGTGCCAGCAGCTTCCGTACTAGCGGGAGGGCCTACGAGCAGTACTTC	CASSFRTSGRAYEQYF
TRBV7-2	.	.	TRBJ2-7	TGTGCCAGCAGCCCGGATTATAGGTCCTACGAGCAGTACTTC	CASSPDYRSYEQYF
TRBV6-1	.	.	TRBJ2-1	TGTGCCAGCAGGGGGATTGGGGGTAGGCATGAGCAGTTCTTC	CASRGIGGRHEQFF
TRBV29-1	.	.	TRBJ2-3	TGCAGCGTAGTCAGGGGTTCAGATACGCAGTATTTT	CSVVRGSDTQYF
TRBV7-8	.	.	TRBJ2-7	TGTGCCAGCAGCTTAGCCTACGCTTACGAGCAGTACTTC	CASSLAYAYEQYF
TRBV25-1	.	.	TRBJ2-1	TGTGCCAGCAGTGATCCGGGAGACCCCTACAATGAGCAGTTCTTC	CASSDPGDPYNEQFF
TRBV9	TRBD2	once	TRBJ2-2	TGTGCCAGCAGCGCTCACCTCGGGACTAGCGGGATTAACACCGGGGAGCTGTTTTTT	CASSAHLGTSGINTGELFF
TRBV6-5	.	.	TRBJ1-2	TGTGCCAGCAGTTACGGACGGAACTATGGCTACACCTTC	CASSYGRNYGYTF
TRBV5-1	.	.	TRBJ1-6	TGCGCCAGCAGCTTGGTGGGGTTCGATTCACCCCTCCACTTT	CASSLVGFDSPLHF
TRBV7-9	.	once	TRBJ1-4	TGTGCCAGCAGCTTCGGGGGGCTAGATGAAAAACTGTTTTTT	CASSFGGLDEKLFF
TRBV7-9	TRBD1	.	TRBJ1-4	TGTGCCAGCAGTCGTAGCCCCGGGACAGGGTTTCTAGGGGATGAAAAACTGTTTTTT	CASSRSPGTGFLGDEKLFF
TRBV4-3	.	few	TRBJ1-1	TGCGCCAGCAGCCAAGACGGAGGAGTGAACACTGAAGCTTTCTTT	CASSQDGGVNTEAFF
TRBV9	.	.	TRBJ2-7	TGTGCCAGCAGCCCACCTAACAGGGCAGAGGACTCCTACGAGCAGTACTTC	CASSPPNRAEDSYEQYF
TRBV14	.	.	TRBJ1-5	TGTGCCCCCCGATGGGGGCCCCAGCATTTT	CAPRWGPQHF
TRBV5-1	.	.	TRBJ1-1	TGCGCCAGCAGCCTACAATTCTCGAGGAACACTGAAGCTTTCTTT	CASSLQFSRNTEAFF
TRBV19	TRBD1	.	TRBJ1-5	TGTGCCACCTCAGGGGGGGGAATGCCCGGCAATCAGCCCCAGCATTTT	CATSGGGMPGNQPQHF
TRBV5-6	TRBD2	.	TRBJ2-5	TGTGCCAGCAGCCTAGCGGGAGCGTGGACCCAGTACTTC	CASSLAGAWTQYF
TRBV5-6	TRBD2	.	TRBJ2-3	TGTGCCAGCAGCTTGGTACTAGCGGACACAGATACGCAGTATTTT	CASSLVLADTDTQYF
TRBV5-4	TRBD2	.	TRBJ2-7	TGTGCCAGCAGCTTGGGGGTAGCGGGGGCCCTCTACGAGCAGTACTTC	CASSLGVAGALYEQYF
TRBV25-1	TRBD1	.	TRBJ1-2	TGTGCCAGCAGTGGGGCAGGGACAGGGAATGGCTACACCTTC	CASSGAGTGNGYTF
TRBV2	.	.	TRBJ1-3	TGTGCCAGCAGGGAGGGTACGGTTTTT	CASREGTVF
TRBV7-8	.	.	TRBJ2-7	TGTGCCAGCAGCCGACTCAGGGTACCCTCCTACGAGCAGTACTTC	CASSRLRVPSYEQYF
TRBV7-6	.	.	TRBJ2-7	TGTGCCAGCAGCTTAGAATCTGGCAGCTCCTACGAGCAGTACTTC	CASSLESGSSYEQYF
TRBV19	TRBD2	.	TRBJ2-7	TGTGCCAGTAGTACCCTTACCGGGACTAGCGTTAGCTACGAGCAGTACTTC	CASSTLTGTSVSYEQYF
TRBV11-3	TRBD2	.	TRBJ2-7	TGTGCCAGCAGCTCCAAGACTAGCGGGGGCGCCGAGCAGTACTTC	CASSSKTSGGAEQYF